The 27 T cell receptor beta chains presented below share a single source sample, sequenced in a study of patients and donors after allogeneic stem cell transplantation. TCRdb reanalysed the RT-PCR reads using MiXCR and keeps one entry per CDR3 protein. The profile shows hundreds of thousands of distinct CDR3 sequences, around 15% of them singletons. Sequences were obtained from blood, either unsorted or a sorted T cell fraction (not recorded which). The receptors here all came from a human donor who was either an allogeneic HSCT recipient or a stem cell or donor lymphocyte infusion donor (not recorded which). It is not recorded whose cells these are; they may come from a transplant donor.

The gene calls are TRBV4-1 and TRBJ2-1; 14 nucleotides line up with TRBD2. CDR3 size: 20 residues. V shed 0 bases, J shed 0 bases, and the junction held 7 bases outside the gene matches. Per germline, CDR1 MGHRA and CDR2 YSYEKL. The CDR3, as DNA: TGCGCCAGCAGCCAAGAGGGACTAGCGGGAGTTGATCACTCCTACAATGAGCAGTTCTTC. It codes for CASSQEGLAGVDHSYNEQFF.

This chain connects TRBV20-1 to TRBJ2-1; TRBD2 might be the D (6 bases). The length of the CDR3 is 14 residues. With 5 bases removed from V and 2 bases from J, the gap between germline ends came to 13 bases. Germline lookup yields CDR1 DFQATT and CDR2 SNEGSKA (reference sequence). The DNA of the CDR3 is TGCAGTGCTCCTCGGGTAGCGGCCTACAATGAGCAGTTCTTC. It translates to CSAPRVAAYNEQFF.

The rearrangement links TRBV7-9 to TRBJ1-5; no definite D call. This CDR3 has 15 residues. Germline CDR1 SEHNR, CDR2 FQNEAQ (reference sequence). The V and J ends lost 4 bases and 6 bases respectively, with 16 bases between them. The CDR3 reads CASSYGPAPRQPQHF. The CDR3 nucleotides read TGTGCCAGCAGCTACGGGCCAGCCCCTCGTCAGCCCCAGCATTTT.

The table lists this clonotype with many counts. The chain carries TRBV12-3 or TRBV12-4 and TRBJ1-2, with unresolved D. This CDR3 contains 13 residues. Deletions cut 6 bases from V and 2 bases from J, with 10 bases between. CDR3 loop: CASSSGKNYGYTF. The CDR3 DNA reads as TGTGCCAGCAGCTCCGGGAAGAACTATGGCTACACCTTC.

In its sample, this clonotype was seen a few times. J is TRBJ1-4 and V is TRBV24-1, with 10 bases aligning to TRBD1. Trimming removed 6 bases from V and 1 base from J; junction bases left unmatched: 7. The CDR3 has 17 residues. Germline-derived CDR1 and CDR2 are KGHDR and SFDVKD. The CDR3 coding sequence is TGTGCCACCAGTCGACAGGGGGCTGTCGGAACTAATGAAAAACTGTTTTTT. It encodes CATSRQGAVGTNEKLFF.

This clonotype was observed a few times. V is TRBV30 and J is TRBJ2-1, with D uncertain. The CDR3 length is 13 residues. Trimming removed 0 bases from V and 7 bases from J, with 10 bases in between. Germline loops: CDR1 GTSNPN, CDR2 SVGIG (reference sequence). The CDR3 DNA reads TGTGCCTGGAGTGTACAAGCGCGGAATGAGCAGTTCTTC. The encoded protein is CAWSVQARNEQFF.

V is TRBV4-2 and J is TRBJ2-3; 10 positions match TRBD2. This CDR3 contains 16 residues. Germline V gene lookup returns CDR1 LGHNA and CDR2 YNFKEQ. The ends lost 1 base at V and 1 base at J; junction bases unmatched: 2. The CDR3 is CASSQATSGRTDTQYF. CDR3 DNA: TGTGCCAGCAGCCAAGCGACTAGCGGGCGCACAGATACGCAGTATTTT.

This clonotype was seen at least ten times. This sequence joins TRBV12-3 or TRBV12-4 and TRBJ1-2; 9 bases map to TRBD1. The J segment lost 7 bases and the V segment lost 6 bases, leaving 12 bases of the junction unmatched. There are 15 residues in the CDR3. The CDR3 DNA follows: TGTGCCAGCAGCCGCGACACAGGGGGCGGTGGTGGCTACACCTTC. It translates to CASSRDTGGGGGYTF.

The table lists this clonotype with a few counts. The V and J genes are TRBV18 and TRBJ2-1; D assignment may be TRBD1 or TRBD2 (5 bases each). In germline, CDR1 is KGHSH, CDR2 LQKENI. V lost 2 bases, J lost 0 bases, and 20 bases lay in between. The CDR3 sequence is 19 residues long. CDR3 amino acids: CASSPGTRRLLNSYNEQFF. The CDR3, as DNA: TGTGCCAGCTCACCAGGGACCAGGCGACTCCTGAACTCCTACAATGAGCAGTTCTTC.

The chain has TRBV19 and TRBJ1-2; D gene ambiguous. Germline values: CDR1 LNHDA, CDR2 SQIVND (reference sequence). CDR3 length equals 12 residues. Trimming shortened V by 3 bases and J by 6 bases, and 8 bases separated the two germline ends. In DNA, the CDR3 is TGTGCCAGTAGTATTTCAGGAGATGGCTACACCTTC. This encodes CASSISGDGYTF.

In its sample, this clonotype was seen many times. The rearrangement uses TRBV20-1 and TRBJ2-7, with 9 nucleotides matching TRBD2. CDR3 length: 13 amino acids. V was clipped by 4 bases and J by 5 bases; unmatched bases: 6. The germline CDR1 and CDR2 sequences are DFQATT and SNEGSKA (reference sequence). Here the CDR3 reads CSATSSGSNEQYF. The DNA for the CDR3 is TGCAGTGCTACTAGTAGCGGGAGCAACGAGCAGTACTTC.

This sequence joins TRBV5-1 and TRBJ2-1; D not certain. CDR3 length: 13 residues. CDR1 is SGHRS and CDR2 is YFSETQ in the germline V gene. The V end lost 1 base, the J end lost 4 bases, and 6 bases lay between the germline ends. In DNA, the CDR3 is TGCGCCAGCAGCTTGTTCGTGTACAATGAGCAGTTCTTC. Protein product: CASSLFVYNEQFF.

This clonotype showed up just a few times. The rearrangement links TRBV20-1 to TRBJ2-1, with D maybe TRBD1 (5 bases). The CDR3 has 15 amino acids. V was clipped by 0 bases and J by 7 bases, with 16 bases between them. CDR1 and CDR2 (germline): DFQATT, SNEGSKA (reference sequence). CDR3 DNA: TGCAGTGCTAGAGATTTCGAGGACATCTGGAATGAGCAGTTCTTC. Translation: CSARDFEDIWNEQFF.

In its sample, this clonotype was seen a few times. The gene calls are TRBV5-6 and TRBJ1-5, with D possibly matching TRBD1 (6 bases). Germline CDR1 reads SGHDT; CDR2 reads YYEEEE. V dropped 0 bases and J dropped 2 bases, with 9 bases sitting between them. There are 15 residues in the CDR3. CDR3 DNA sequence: TGTGCCAGCAGCTTGGACGGGGGGCGCAATCAGCCCCAGCATTTT. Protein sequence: CASSLDGGRNQPQHF.

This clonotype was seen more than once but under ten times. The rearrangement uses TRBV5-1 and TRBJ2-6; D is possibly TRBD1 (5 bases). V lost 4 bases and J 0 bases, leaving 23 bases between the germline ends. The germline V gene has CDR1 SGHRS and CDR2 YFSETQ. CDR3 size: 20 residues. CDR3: CASSLDPDSVLYSGANVLTF. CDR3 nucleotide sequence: TGCGCCAGCAGCCTCGACCCCGACAGCGTTCTTTACTCTGGGGCCAACGTCCTGACTTTC.

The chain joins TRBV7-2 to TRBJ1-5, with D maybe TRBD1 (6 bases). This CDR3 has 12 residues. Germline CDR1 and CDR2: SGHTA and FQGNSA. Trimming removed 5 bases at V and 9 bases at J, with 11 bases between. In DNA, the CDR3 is TGTGCCAGCAGCCTGGGCAGGGGGCCCCAGCATTTT. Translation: CASSLGRGPQHF.

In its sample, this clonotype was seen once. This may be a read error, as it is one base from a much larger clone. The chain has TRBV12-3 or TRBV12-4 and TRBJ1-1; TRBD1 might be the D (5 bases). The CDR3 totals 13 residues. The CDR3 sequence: CAGSYLGGTEAFF. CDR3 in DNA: TGTGCCGGCAGTTACCTCGGGGGAACTGAAGCTTTCTTT.

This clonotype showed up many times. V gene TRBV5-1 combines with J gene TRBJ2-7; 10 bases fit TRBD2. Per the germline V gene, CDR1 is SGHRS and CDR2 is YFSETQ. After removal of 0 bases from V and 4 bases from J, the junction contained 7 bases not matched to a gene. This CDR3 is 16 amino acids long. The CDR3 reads CASSLAGLAGEYEQYF. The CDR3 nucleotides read TGCGCCAGCAGCTTGGCCGGGCTAGCGGGAGAATACGAGCAGTACTTC.

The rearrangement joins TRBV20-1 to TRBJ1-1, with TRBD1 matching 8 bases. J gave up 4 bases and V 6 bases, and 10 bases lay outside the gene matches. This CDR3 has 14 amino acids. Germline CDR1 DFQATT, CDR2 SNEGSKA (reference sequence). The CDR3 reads CSARVQGAGTEAFF. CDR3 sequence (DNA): TGCAGTGCAAGGGTGCAGGGGGCGGGCACTGAAGCTTTCTTT.

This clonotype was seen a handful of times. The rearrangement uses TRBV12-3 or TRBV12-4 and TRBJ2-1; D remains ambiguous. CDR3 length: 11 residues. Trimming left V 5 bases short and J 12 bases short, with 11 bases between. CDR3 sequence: CASSELLRQFF. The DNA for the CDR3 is TGTGCCAGCAGTGAGCTACTTAGGCAGTTCTTC.

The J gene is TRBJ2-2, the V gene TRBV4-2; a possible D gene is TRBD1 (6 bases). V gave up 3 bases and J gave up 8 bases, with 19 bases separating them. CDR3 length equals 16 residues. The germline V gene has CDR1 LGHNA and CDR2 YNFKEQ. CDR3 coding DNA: TGTGCCAGCAGCCACCCGACAGGCCGGGTTCTAGGGGAGCTGTTTTTT. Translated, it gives CASSHPTGRVLGELFF.

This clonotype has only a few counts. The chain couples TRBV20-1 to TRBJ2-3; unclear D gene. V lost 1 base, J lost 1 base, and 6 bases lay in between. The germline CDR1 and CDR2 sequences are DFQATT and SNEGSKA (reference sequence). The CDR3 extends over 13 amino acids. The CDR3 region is CSARGIGTDTQYF. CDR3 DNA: TGCAGTGCTAGAGGGATAGGCACAGATACGCAGTATTTT.

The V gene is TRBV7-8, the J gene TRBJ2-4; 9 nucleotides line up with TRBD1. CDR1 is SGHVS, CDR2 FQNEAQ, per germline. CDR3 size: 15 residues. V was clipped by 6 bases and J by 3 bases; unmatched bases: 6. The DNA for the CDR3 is TGTGCCAGCAGGCTCGACAGGGGGGGCAAAAACATTCAGTACTTC. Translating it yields CASRLDRGGKNIQYF.

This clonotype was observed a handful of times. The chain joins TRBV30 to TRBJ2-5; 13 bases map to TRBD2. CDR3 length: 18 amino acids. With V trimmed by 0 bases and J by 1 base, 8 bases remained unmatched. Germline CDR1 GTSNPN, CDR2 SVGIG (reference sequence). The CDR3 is CAWSVRRLAGGAQETQYF. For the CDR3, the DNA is TGTGCCTGGAGTGTACGGAGACTAGCGGGGGGTGCCCAAGAGACCCAGTACTTC.

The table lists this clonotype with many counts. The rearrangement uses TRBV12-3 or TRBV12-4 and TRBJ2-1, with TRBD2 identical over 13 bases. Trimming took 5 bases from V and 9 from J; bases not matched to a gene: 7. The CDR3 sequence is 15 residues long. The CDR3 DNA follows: TGTGCCAGCAGTCCTTTCACTAGCGGGAGGGGTGAGCAGTTCTTC. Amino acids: CASSPFTSGRGEQFF.

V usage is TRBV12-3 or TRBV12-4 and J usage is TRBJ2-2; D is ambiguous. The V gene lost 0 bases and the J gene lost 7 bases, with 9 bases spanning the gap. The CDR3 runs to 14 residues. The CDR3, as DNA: TGTGCCAGCAGTTTAGCGCTGAAGATCGGGGAGCTGTTTTTT. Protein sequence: CASSLALKIGELFF.

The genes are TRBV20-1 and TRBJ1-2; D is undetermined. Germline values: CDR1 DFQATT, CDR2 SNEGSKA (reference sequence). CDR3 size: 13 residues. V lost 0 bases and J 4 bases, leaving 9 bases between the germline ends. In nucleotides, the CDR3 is TGCAGTGCTAGAGAAAGGGCGGCCTATGGCTACACCTTC. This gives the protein CSARERAAYGYTF.